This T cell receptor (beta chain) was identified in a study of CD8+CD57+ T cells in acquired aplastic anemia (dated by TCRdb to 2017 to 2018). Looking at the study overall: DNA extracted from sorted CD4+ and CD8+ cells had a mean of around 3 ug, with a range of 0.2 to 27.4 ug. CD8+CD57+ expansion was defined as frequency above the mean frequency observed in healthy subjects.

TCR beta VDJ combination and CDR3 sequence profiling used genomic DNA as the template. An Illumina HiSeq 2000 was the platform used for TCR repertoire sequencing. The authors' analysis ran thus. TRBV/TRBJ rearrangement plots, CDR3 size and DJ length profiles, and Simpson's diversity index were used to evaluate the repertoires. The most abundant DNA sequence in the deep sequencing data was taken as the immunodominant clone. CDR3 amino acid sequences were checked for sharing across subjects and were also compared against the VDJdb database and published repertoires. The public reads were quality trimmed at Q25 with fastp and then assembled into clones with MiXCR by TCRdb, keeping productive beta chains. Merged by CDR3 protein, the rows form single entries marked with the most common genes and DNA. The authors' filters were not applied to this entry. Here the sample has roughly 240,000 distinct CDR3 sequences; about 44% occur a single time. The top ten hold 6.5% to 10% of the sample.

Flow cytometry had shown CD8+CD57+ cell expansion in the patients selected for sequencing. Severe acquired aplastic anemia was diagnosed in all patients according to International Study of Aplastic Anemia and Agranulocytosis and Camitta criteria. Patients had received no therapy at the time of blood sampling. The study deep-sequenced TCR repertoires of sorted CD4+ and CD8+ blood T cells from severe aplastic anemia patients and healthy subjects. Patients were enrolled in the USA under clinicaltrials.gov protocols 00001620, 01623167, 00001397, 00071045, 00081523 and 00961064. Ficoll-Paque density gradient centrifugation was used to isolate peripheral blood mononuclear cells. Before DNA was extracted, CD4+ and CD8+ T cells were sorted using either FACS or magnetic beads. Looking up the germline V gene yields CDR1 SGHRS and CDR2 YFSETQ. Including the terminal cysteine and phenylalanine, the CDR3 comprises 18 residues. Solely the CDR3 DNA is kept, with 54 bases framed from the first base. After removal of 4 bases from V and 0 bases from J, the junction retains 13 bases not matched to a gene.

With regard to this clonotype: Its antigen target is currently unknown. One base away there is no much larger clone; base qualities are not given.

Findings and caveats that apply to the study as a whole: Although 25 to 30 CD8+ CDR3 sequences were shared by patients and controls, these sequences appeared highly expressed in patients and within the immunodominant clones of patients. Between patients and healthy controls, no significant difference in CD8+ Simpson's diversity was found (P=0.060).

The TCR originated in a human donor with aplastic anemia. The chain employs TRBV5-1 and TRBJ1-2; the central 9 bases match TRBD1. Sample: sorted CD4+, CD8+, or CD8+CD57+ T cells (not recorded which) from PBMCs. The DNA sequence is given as TGCGCCAGCAGCCCGAACAAGACAGGGGGAAAAGCTAACTATGGCTACACCTTC. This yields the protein CASSPNKTGGKANYGYTF.